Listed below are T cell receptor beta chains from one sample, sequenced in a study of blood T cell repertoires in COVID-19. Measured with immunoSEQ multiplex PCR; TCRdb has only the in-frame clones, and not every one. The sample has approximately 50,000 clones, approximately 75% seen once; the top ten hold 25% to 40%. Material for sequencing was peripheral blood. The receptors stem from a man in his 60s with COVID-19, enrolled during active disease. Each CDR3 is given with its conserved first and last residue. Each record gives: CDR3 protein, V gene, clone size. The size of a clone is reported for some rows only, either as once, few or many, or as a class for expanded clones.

cdr3_aa: CASSPDGTGLNSPLHF
v_call: TRBV7-2
clone_size: .

cdr3_aa: CASKGATYEQYF
v_call: TRBV12-3/TRBV12-4
clone_size: .

cdr3_aa: CASSYTPGAGVVSSNQPQHF
v_call: TRBV6-2/TRBV6-3
clone_size: .

cdr3_aa: CASSFINYGYTF
v_call: TRBV7-2
clone_size: .

cdr3_aa: CASSIRGQGSKYNQPQHF
v_call: TRBV19
clone_size: few

cdr3_aa: CASSYSTGTQRNIQYF
v_call: TRBV6-6
clone_size: .

cdr3_aa: CASSTSGYNEQFF
v_call: TRBV19
clone_size: .

cdr3_aa: CASRLPANYGYTF
v_call: TRBV7-2
clone_size: .

cdr3_aa: CASSRREVPVFDEQFF
v_call: TRBV3-1/TRBV3-2
clone_size: .

cdr3_aa: CASSFSGGGYTF
v_call: TRBV7-6
clone_size: .

cdr3_aa: CAWSTTSGTGANEQFF
v_call: TRBV30
clone_size: .

cdr3_aa: CTSSQDASGGGAQETQYF
v_call: TRBV1
clone_size: few

cdr3_aa: CASSYDGLSGNTIYF
v_call: TRBV6-5
clone_size: .

cdr3_aa: CASSAITGGLNEQFF
v_call: TRBV5-8
clone_size: .

cdr3_aa: CASSLQAGSSWAFF
v_call: TRBV27
clone_size: .

cdr3_aa: CASSQGGALGSPLHF
v_call: TRBV14
clone_size: .

cdr3_aa: CASSQVVADNQPQHF
v_call: TRBV4-1
clone_size: .

cdr3_aa: CASSMRRGSHEQYF
v_call: TRBV19
clone_size: .

cdr3_aa: CASRTGTGGTEAFF
v_call: TRBV6-5
clone_size: .

cdr3_aa: CASSASSGGETQYF
v_call: TRBV7-6
clone_size: .

cdr3_aa: CASSSLESTSNTEAFF
v_call: TRBV5-1
clone_size: .

cdr3_aa: CASSRTGVGYTF
v_call: TRBV12-3/TRBV12-4
clone_size: .